This is a list of T cell receptor beta chains from one sample in a study of early stage breast cancer tumors. Libraries were prepared by immunoSEQ multiplex PCR; TCRdb keeps only in-frame clonotypes and omits some of them. The data hold tens of thousands of clones, with approximately 79% observed a single time. Sequencing was done on a sample of blood. The receptor set was obtained from a person aged 55 to 75 with breast cancer. Each CDR3 is given with its conserved first and last residue. A D gene is named only where the DNA matches it firmly. Clone sizes are given selectively: once, few, many, or a class where the clone is expanded.

cdr3_length	v_call	clone_size	d_call	j_call	cdr3_nt	cdr3_aa
11	TRBV6-5	.	.	TRBJ2-7	TGTGCCAGCAGTTACGGAGACGAGCAGTACTTC	CASSYGDEQYF
15	TRBV28	.	.	TRBJ1-1	TGTGCCAGCAGTCCGCGGGGGGGGAGGGACTTTGAAGCTTTCTTT	CASSPRGGRDFEAFF
18	TRBV2	few	TRBD2	TRBJ2-7	TGTGCCAGCCGTAGGACTAGCGGGGGGCCTAGTACGTCCTACGAGCAGTACTTC	CASRRTSGGPSTSYEQYF
15	TRBV7-9	.	.	TRBJ1-1	TGTGCCAGCAGCTTAGGTCATCGGGCGAACACTGAAGCTTTCTTT	CASSLGHRANTEAFF
16	TRBV28	few	TRBD1	TRBJ1-5	TGTGCCAGCAGTCCACCCCAGGGGGCGTCGGGTCAGCCCCAGCATTTT	CASSPPQGASGQPQHF
13	TRBV27	few	TRBD1	TRBJ2-7	TGTGCCAGCAGTTCGACAGGGGCCTACGAGCAGTACTTC	CASSSTGAYEQYF
14	TRBV11-2	few	.	TRBJ1-3	TGTGCCAGCAGCTTTGGGGGATCTGGAAACACCATATATTTT	CASSFGGSGNTIYF
15	TRBV18	few	.	TRBJ1-5	TGTGCCAGCTCCCAGACCGGGGCCCCCGGTCAGCCCCAGCATTTT	CASSQTGAPGQPQHF
14	TRBV5-4	.	.	TRBJ1-4	TGTGCCAGCAGTCTGGATGCAACTAATGAAAAACTGTTTTTT	CASSLDATNEKLFF
14	TRBV5-6	.	TRBD1	TRBJ2-5	TGTGCCAGCAGCTTTACAGGGGCCGGTGGGACCCAGTACTTC	CASSFTGAGGTQYF
13	TRBV11-1	few	.	TRBJ1-1	TGTGCCAGCAGCTTTTGGGGTAACACTGAAGCTTTCTTT	CASSFWGNTEAFF
15	TRBV5-5	few	TRBD1	TRBJ1-6	TGTGCCAGCAGCCCCTGGACAGGAAGTACTTCACCCCTCCACTTT	CASSPWTGSTSPLHF
15	TRBV7-9	.	TRBD1	TRBJ1-2	TGTGCCAGCAGCTTATCCTCTACAGGGGGCTATGGCTACACCTTC	CASSLSSTGGYGYTF
17	TRBV19	few	TRBD2	TRBJ2-2	TGTGCCAGTAGTCAAGGACTAGCGGGAGCGATGGGCGGGGAGCTGTTTTTT	CASSQGLAGAMGGELFF
17	TRBV7-6	.	.	TRBJ2-2	TGTGCCAGCAGCTTAGGACCCGGAGGTGGTTACCTCGGGGAGCTGTTTTTT	CASSLGPGGGYLGELFF